The 10 T cell receptor beta chains reported below all come from one sample, sequenced in a study of human T cells and chemical hapten exposure. Total RNA came from unfractionated whole blood. TCRdb itself ran the 5' RACE reads through MiXCR, one entry per CDR3 protein. This sample carries under 100,000 distinct CDR3 sequences, approximately 16% of them seen once, and the ten largest clones take under 7.5%. Receptors originate from a female donor in good health.

V and J are TRBV20-1 and TRBJ2-5; D tentatively fits TRBD1 or TRBD2 (6 bases each). Trimming stripped 0 bases from V and 2 bases from J, with 19 bases between. This CDR3 region has 17 residues. Germline V gene lookup returns CDR1 DFQATT and CDR2 SNEGSKA (reference sequence). The CDR3 is CSARDQGRGGRQETQYF. CDR3 nucleotides: TGCAGTGCTAGAGATCAGGGGCGGGGCGGGCGGCAAGAGACCCAGTACTTC.

The chain carries TRBV6-2 or TRBV6-3 and TRBJ2-1; perhaps TRBD2 as D (5 bases). CDR3 length: 13 residues. V shed 5 bases and J shed 7 bases, with 12 bases lying between them. Germline CDR1 MNHEY, CDR2 SVGEGT. The CDR3 region has the DNA TGTGCCAGCAGTGCACTAGGGAAAAATGAGCAGTTCTTC. It encodes CASSALGKNEQFF.

This clonotype was found a few times. J is TRBJ1-2 and V is TRBV20-1; D uncertain. CDR3 length: 14 amino acids. CDR1 and CDR2 from the germline V gene are DFQATT and SNEGSKA (reference sequence). The V end was cut by 3 bases, the J end by 2 bases, with 13 bases between. The DNA for the CDR3 is TGCAGTGCTAGCGTTCCGGGCAGAAACTATGGCTACACCTTC. It specifies CSASVPGRNYGYTF.

This clonotype was observed many times. The chain couples TRBV10-2 to TRBJ1-5, with no clear D. V lost 8 bases and J 2 bases, leaving 16 bases between the germline ends. The germline V gene has CDR1 WSHSY and CDR2 SAAADI. The CDR3 length is 15 residues. The chain's CDR3 is CASAWGTDGNQPQHF. CDR3 DNA: TGCGCCAGCGCTTGGGGAACTGACGGCAATCAGCCCCAGCATTTT.

V and J are TRBV28 and TRBJ2-7; D gene ambiguous. The CDR3 is made up of 13 amino acids. V dropped 2 bases and J dropped 1 base, with 6 bases sitting between them. The V gene's germline CDR1 is MDHEN and CDR2 SYDVKM. The CDR3: CASSLPDSYEQYF. The CDR3 nucleotides are TGTGCCAGCAGTTTACCCGATTCCTACGAGCAGTACTTC.

J is TRBJ2-7 and V is TRBV30, with a tentative D call TRBD1 (9 bases). V lost 4 bases, J lost 3 bases, and 16 bases lay in between. The CDR3 has 14 amino acids. CDR1 is GTSNPN and CDR2 is SVGIG in the germline V gene (reference sequence). In DNA, the CDR3 is TGTGCCTGGAACGGGGGGGACAGGGACTACGAGCAGTACTTC. It is translated as CAWNGGDRDYEQYF.

This clonotype showed up just a few times. The chain has TRBV2 and TRBJ2-3, with D maybe TRBD2 (5 bases). The CDR3 covers 15 residues. Germline V lookup: CDR1 SNHLY, CDR2 FYNNEI. V was trimmed by 6 bases and J by 0 bases, leaving 13 bases between them. The CDR3 DNA is TGTGCCAGCAGAAAGCGGAGCGGAAGCACAGATACGCAGTATTTT. Translating gives CASRKRSGSTDTQYF.

The chain employs TRBV7-2 and TRBJ2-1; TRBD2 agrees at 8 bases. Germline lookup yields CDR1 SGHTA and CDR2 FQGNSA. Trimming at V came to 2 bases and at J to 0 bases, leaving 6 bases not matched to a gene. This CDR3 is 17 amino acids long. In DNA form, the CDR3 reads TGTGCCAGCAGCTTATTGTTCGCGGGGGGCTCCTACAATGAGCAGTTCTTC. It is translated as CASSLLFAGGSYNEQFF.

There are a few counts of this clonotype. The chain is built from TRBV7-2 and TRBJ2-1; D gene ambiguous. CDR3 length: 11 amino acids. Trimming took off 1 base at V and 7 bases at J, with 2 bases between the two ends. Germline values: CDR1 SGHTA, CDR2 FQGNSA. CDR3 in amino acids: CASSLGNEQFF. The CDR3 nucleotides read TGTGCCAGCAGCTTAGGAAATGAGCAGTTCTTC.

The chain has TRBV12-3 or TRBV12-4 and TRBJ2-3; possibly TRBD2 for D (6 bases). The CDR3 runs 17 residues. V lost 6 bases to trimming and J lost 0 bases, with 19 bases between them. The CDR3 nucleotides are TGTGCCAGCAGCATTGTGGGAGGCCGACCTAGCACAGATACGCAGTATTTT. It codes for CASSIVGGRPSTDTQYF.